Below, 20 T cell receptor beta chains from the same sample are listed, as sequenced in a study of blood T cell repertoires in COVID-19. Profiled with immunoSEQ multiplex PCR; TCRdb holds only in-frame clones, not every one. The sample consists of approximately 270,000 clones, 80% to 90% of them appearing once. Sequenced input: PBMCs or T cells enriched from blood (not recorded which). The receptor set was obtained from a woman in her twenties or thirties who had recovered from COVID-19.

Here the CDR3 reads CASSEVGGIPILGNEQFF. CDR3 bases: TGTGCCAGCAGTGAAGTTGGGGGGATCCCAATTTTGGGCAATGAGCAGTTCTTC. The J gene is TRBJ2-1, the V gene TRBV6-1; possible D gene TRBD2, 6 bases. The length of the CDR3 is 18 residues. V was cut by 1 base and J by 6 bases, with 22 bases left in between. From germline, CDR1 is MNHNS and CDR2 SASEGT.

CDR3 loop: CASSFGQGNTEAFF. The CDR3 DNA reads as TGTGCCAGTAGTTTTGGACAGGGGAACACTGAAGCTTTCTTT. The J gene is TRBJ1-1, the V gene TRBV19; 8 positions agree with TRBD1. This CDR3 is built from 14 residues. V shed 5 bases, J shed 1 base, and the junction held 3 bases outside the gene matches. The germline V gene has CDR1 LNHDA and CDR2 SQIVND (reference sequence).

This clone showed up just once. The chain joins TRBV28 to TRBJ2-5; TRBD2 aligns across 10 bases. Trimming took 2 bases from V and 7 from J; bases not matched to a gene: 1. The CDR3 sequence is 13 residues long. Germline V gene data show CDR1 as MDHEN and CDR2 as SYDVKM. The CDR3 loop reads CASSLLAGATQYF. The CDR3 DNA sequence: TGTGCCAGCAGTTTACTAGCGGGAGCGACCCAGTACTTC.

This chain uses TRBV30 with TRBJ2-7; D is possibly TRBD1 (5 bases). This CDR3 comprises 13 residues. Trimming took 0 bases from V and 6 from J, leaving 12 bases between them. The germline V gene encodes CDR1 GTSNPN and CDR2 SVGIG (reference sequence). The CDR3 here is CAWSVNGRGEQYF. CDR3 bases: TGTGCCTGGAGTGTAAACGGAAGGGGCGAGCAGTACTTC.

The chain employs TRBV28 and TRBJ1-2, with D possibly TRBD1 on 6 matching bases. This CDR3 is built from 14 residues. CDR1 and CDR2 (germline): MDHEN, SYDVKM. The V gene lost 1 base and the J gene lost 4 bases, with 10 bases spanning the gap. The CDR3 DNA is TGTGCCAGCAGTTTATTGGGGGCAGGCTATGGCTACACCTTC. Amino acids: CASSLLGAGYGYTF.

V usage is TRBV5-1 and J usage is TRBJ1-4; 8 nucleotides match TRBD1. The length of the CDR3 is 14 residues. CDR1 is SGHRS, CDR2 YFSETQ, per germline. Trimming removed 3 bases from V and 10 bases from J; junction bases left unmatched: 8. This CDR3 is CASSSGQGSGKLFF. Written as DNA, the CDR3 is TGCGCCAGCAGCTCCGGACAGGGTTCTGGAAAACTGTTTTTT.

This clone was counted once. The rearrangement links TRBV27 to TRBJ2-1, with D unresolved. The CDR3 is 14 residues long. CDR1 and CDR2 from the germline V gene are MNHEY and SMNVEV (reference sequence). V was cut by 0 bases and J by 8 bases, with 11 bases left in between. This CDR3 is CASSLSRPEDEQFF. CDR3 bases: TGTGCCAGCAGTTTATCCCGTCCTGAGGATGAGCAGTTCTTC.

This clone was seen once. The rearrangement uses TRBV10-2 and TRBJ2-3, with 13 bases fitting TRBD2. Germline V gives CDR1 WSHSY, CDR2 SAAADI. V lost 2 bases, J lost 4 bases, and 12 bases stayed unmatched. This CDR3 has 19 residues. This CDR3 reads CASSETSGGETEMADTQYF. For the CDR3, the DNA is TGCGCCAGCAGTGAGACTAGCGGGGGGGAAACGGAGATGGCAGATACGCAGTATTTT.

The chain recombines TRBV19 with TRBJ1-1, with D unresolved. This CDR3 comprises 14 residues. Germline assignment: CDR1 LNHDA and CDR2 SQIVND (reference sequence). Trimming left V 7 bases short and J 1 base short, with 13 bases between. DNA of the CDR3: TGTGCCAGTATTACGAGTCCGGGGAACACTGAAGCTTTCTTT. Protein product: CASITSPGNTEAFF.

The chain uses TRBV3-1 (or the pseudogene TRBV3-2) and TRBJ2-4; 7 positions agree with TRBD1. The germline V gene encodes CDR1 LGHDT and CDR2 YNNKEL (reference sequence). This CDR3 region has 15 residues. J was trimmed by 7 bases and V by 3 bases; bases with no gene match: 9. CDR3 in amino acids: CASSHLNRGRNIQYF. In DNA, the CDR3 is TGTGCCAGCAGCCACCTGAACAGGGGTAGGAACATTCAGTACTTC.

Here the CDR3 reads CASSDPDSPLYGYTF. CDR3 in DNA: TGTGCCAGCAGTGACCCCGACAGTCCCCTCTATGGCTACACCTTC. This rearrangement joins TRBV11-2 to TRBJ1-2; D perhaps matches TRBD1 (5 bases). This CDR3 region has 15 residues. Trimming pared 6 bases from V and 4 bases from J, leaving 18 bases between. Germline V lookup: CDR1 SGHAT, CDR2 FQNNGV.

The genes are TRBV6-5 and TRBJ1-1, with D uncertain. CDR1 is MNHEY, CDR2 SVGAGI, per germline. The CDR3 sequence is 13 residues long. V lost 6 bases and J 1 base, leaving 9 bases between the germline ends. CDR3 coding DNA: TGTGCCAGCAGGGGAGTACCGAACACTGAAGCTTTCTTT. Translation: CASRGVPNTEAFF.

The DNA of the CDR3 is TGTGCCAGCAGCTTAAGGACAGCCTCGGCCACTGAAGCTTTCTTT. It codes for CASSLRTASATEAFF. The chain couples TRBV7-8 to TRBJ1-1, with D maybe TRBD1 (6 bases). Trimming stripped 2 bases from V and 4 bases from J, with 14 bases between. Germline V lookup: CDR1 SGHVS, CDR2 FQNEAQ. This CDR3 comprises 15 residues.

V is TRBV18 and J is TRBJ1-1; 9 bases align to TRBD1. The J segment lost 8 bases and the V segment lost 3 bases, leaving 13 bases of the junction unmatched. This CDR3 contains 16 residues. Germline-derived CDR1 and CDR2 are KGHSH and LQKENI. CDR3: CASSPGSGTGRPEAFF. CDR3 nucleotides: TGTGCCAGCTCACCCGGTTCCGGGACAGGGCGTCCCGAAGCTTTCTTT.

The J gene is TRBJ2-1, the V gene TRBV7-6, with 7 bases aligning to TRBD2. With V trimmed by 2 bases and J by 7 bases, 8 bases remained unmatched. This CDR3 region has 15 residues. Germline V gene lookup returns CDR1 SGHVS and CDR2 FNYEAQ. The CDR3 here is CASSLKGGGVNEQFF. The CDR3 nucleotides are TGTGCCAGCAGCTTAAAGGGCGGGGGTGTGAATGAGCAGTTCTTC. Complete variable domain (other parts from reference TRBV7-6 and TRBJ2-1): GAGVSQSPRYKVTKRGQDVALRCDPISGHVSLYWYRQALGQGPEFLTYFNYEAQQDKSGLPNDRFSAERPEGSISTLTIQRTEQRDSAMYRCASSLKGGGVNEQFFGPGTRLTVL.

The chain is built from TRBV5-8 and TRBJ2-5; D ambiguous. The CDR3 consists of 14 residues. CDR1 and CDR2 from the germline V gene are SGHTS and YDEGEE. V was cut by 0 bases and J by 2 bases, with 8 bases left in between. DNA of the CDR3: TGTGCCAGCAGCTTGGTAACAGTGCAAGAGACCCAGTACTTC. It specifies CASSLVTVQETQYF.

V and J are TRBV20-1 and TRBJ2-2; the D gene is possibly TRBD2 (5 bases). Germline V lookup: CDR1 DFQATT, CDR2 SNEGSKA (reference sequence). Trimming pared 3 bases from V and 3 bases from J, leaving 11 bases between. The CDR3 length is 14 residues. CDR3 loop: CSASAREYTGELFF. The CDR3 DNA reads as TGCAGTGCTAGTGCCCGGGAATACACCGGGGAGCTGTTTTTT.

In its sample, this clone was seen a few times. This chain links TRBV14 with TRBJ1-4, with 8 bases fitting TRBD1. The germline gives CDR1 SGHDN, CDR2 FVKESK. The CDR3 has 14 amino acids. With V trimmed by 4 bases and J by 7 bases, 5 bases remained unmatched. CDR3 residues: CASSLQGVGEKLFF. Written as DNA, the CDR3 is TGTGCCAGCAGCCTACAGGGGGTAGGTGAAAAACTGTTTTTT.

The chain uses TRBV7-2 and TRBJ1-4; D uncertain. The length of the CDR3 is 15 residues. In germline, CDR1 is SGHTA, CDR2 FQGNSA. Trimming left V 4 bases short and J 2 bases short, with 11 bases between. The CDR3 DNA is TGTGCCAGCAGCTACGAGTCCGCGACTAATGAAAAACTGTTTTTT. This gives the protein CASSYESATNEKLFF.

This chain joins TRBV7-9 and TRBJ2-7; D is possibly TRBD1 (6 bases). The CDR3 totals 16 residues. Per germline, CDR1 SEHNR and CDR2 FQNEAQ (reference sequence). Deletions cut 4 bases from V and 2 bases from J, with 18 bases between. CDR3 DNA: TGTGCCAGCAGCTCCCAAAGAACCGACAGGACCTACGAGCAGTACTTC. Translated: CASSSQRTDRTYEQYF.